This T cell receptor (beta chain) was documented in a study of T cell repertoires in cytomegalovirus infection. Study-wide background: It was the public TCR beta signatures that indicated both CMV infection and matching HLA type. Study-level results: HLA-C-restricted, CMV-specific TCR beta clonotypes were dominant ex vivo.

As concerns this clonotype: Its antigen is undetermined. A junction end diverges from the germline sequence, so it may reflect a read error.

TCRdb re-analysed the reads in MiXCR, keeping a single row per CDR3 protein. This sample carries 830,000 or so distinct CDR3 sequences, 32% of them seen once, and the ten largest clones take roughly 12%. In germline, CDR1 is MGHRA, CDR2 YSYEKL. The CDR3 runs 16 residues. This chain connects TRBV4-1 to TRBJ2-5, with D tentatively TRBD2 (6 bases). The origin of this receptor is a human donor in good health (CMV status not recorded). Some clones in this sample may be carry-over from other donors' samples. Sequencing was performed on cultured CD8+ T cells from PBMCs, taken from culture after CMV antigen stimulation. CDR3 sequence (DNA): TGTGCCAGCAGCCAAGCTGGGGCGGGACCCCAAGAGACCCAGTACTTC. Protein sequence: CASSQAGAGPQETQYF.